A single sample is the source of the 14 T cell receptor beta chains below, sequenced in a study of blood T cells in healthy people across ages. A J-beta primer mix and a sample-barcoded 5' primer were used in a second PCR of roughly 7 to 12 cycles. TCRdb re-called the 5' RACE reads with MiXCR, one entry per CDR3 protein. The sample includes approximately 960,000 distinct CDR3 sequences, approximately 32% of them seen just once. This sample was also put to use in a study of T cells of mothers and their children.

The sequenced sample consisted of blood. Receptors originate from a middle-aged woman in good health.

A word on this clonotype: A single base separates this from a much larger clone, so it may be a read error. This chain links TRBV5-1 with TRBJ2-7; D possibly uses TRBD1 or TRBD2 (5 bases each). CDR1 and CDR2 (germline): SGHRS, YFSETQ. This CDR3 contains 15 residues. Trimming removed 0 bases at V and 9 bases at J, with 19 bases between. The CDR3 DNA follows: TGCGCCAGCAGCTTGGAGGGACGCCGCGGGCGCGGGCAGTACTTC. Its protein product is CASSLEGRRGRGQYF.

This clonotype was picked up a small number of times. The V gene is TRBV7-9, the J gene TRBJ1-6; possible D gene TRBD1, 5 bases. Trimming cost V 6 bases and J 7 bases, with 19 bases left between them. The CDR3 contains 16 residues. Germline lookup yields CDR1 SEHNR and CDR2 FQNEAQ (reference sequence). The CDR3 loop reads CASRSRETATNSPLHF. CDR3 in DNA: TGTGCCAGCAGATCTAGGGAGACAGCTACCAATTCACCCCTCCACTTT.

About this clonotype itself: This may stem from a read error, because a much larger clone lies one nucleotide away. This sequence joins TRBV9 and TRBJ2-5; D is unclear. CDR1 is SGDLS, CDR2 YYNGEE, per germline. The CDR3 is 14 amino acids. The CDR3 region has the DNA TGTACCAGCAGCGTAGACGGCAGCTGGGAGACCCAGTACTTC. This translates into CTSSVDGSWETQYF.

This clonotype was recorded at least ten times. The chain carries TRBV15 and TRBJ1-6; 9 nucleotides agree with TRBD1. The V segment lost 5 bases and the J segment 11 bases; nucleotides outside the gene matches: 7. CDR3 length: 14 amino acids. Germline CDR1 LNHNV, CDR2 YYDKDF (reference sequence). The CDR3 loop is CATSSGTGRTPLHF. The CDR3 coding sequence is TGTGCCACCAGCTCCGGGACAGGGAGGACACCCCTCCACTTT.

This clonotype was seen repeatedly, ten times or more. V and J are TRBV7-2 and TRBJ2-3; 7 bases map to TRBD2. After removal of 2 bases from V and 5 bases from J, the junction contained 1 base not matched to a gene. The germline gives CDR1 SGHTA, CDR2 FQGNSA. The CDR3 has 13 amino acids. CDR3 residues: CASSLTSVDTQYF. The CDR3 DNA is TGTGCCAGCAGCTTAACTAGCGTAGATACGCAGTATTTT. Variable domain in full (rest from reference TRBV7-2 and TRBJ2-3): GAGVSQSPSNKVTEKGKDVELRCDPISGHTALYWYRQSLGQGLEFLIYFQGNSAPDKSGLPSDRFSAERTGGSVSTLTIQRTQQEDSAVYLCASSLTSVDTQYFGPGTRLTVL.

This clonotype was observed a handful of times. A much more abundant neighbour one base away suggests this may be a read error. This sequence joins TRBV29-1 and TRBJ2-3; D may be TRBD1 (6 bases). Between the trimmed V and J ends, which lost 8 bases and 8 bases, there was a span of 23 bases. The CDR3 length is 14 residues. The germline V gene has CDR1 SQVTM and CDR2 ANQGSEA. CDR3 amino acids: CSIVGAGYRVTQYF. CDR3 coding DNA: TGCAGCATTGTGGGGGCAGGATACCGTGTTACGCAGTATTTT.

The CDR3 sequence: CASSPDRNNEQFF. CDR3 nucleotide sequence: TGTGCCAGCAGTCCTGACAGGAACAATGAGCAGTTCTTC. The rearrangement links TRBV12-3 or TRBV12-4 to TRBJ2-1; D is perhaps TRBD1 (6 bases). The CDR3 runs to 13 residues. The V end lost 5 bases, the J end lost 5 bases, and 10 bases lay between the germline ends.

This chain joins TRBV7-2 and TRBJ2-3, with TRBD2 matching over 8 bases. The CDR3 has 16 amino acids. Germline V gene sequence: CDR1 SGHTA, CDR2 FQGNSA. J gave up 2 bases and V 5 bases, and 9 bases lay outside the gene matches. The CDR3 DNA is TGTGCCAGCAGCCCGCGGACTAGCAGGTACACAGATACGCAGTATTTT. This encodes CASSPRTSRYTDTQYF.

For this clonotype: The junction does not match germline at one end; this may be a read error. The chain combines TRBV12-3 or TRBV12-4 with TRBJ1-2; 9 nucleotides match TRBD1. The CDR3 spans 14 residues. The CDR3 is CAGSSGTGNYGYTF. DNA of the CDR3: TGTGCCGGCAGTTCCGGGACAGGGAACTATGGCTACACCTTC.

About this clonotype itself: A read error is possible here, since a much larger clone lies one base away. The chain carries TRBV7-6 and TRBJ2-4; 8 bases are shared with TRBD1. The DNA end is more similar to TRBJ2-7, so the J call may be wrong. CDR3 length: 15 amino acids. Germline CDR1 and CDR2: SGHVS and FNYEAQ. This CDR3 is CTSSSRGTGPYEQYF. The CDR3 bases are TGTACCAGCAGCTCCAGGGGGACAGGCCCCTACGAGCAGTACTTC.

The genes are TRBV5-1 and TRBJ2-1; TRBD1 matches at 8 bases. The germline V gene has CDR1 SGHRS and CDR2 YFSETQ. Trimming at V came to 4 bases and at J to 3 bases, leaving 9 bases not matched to a gene. This CDR3 contains 16 residues. The CDR3 protein is CASSVATGAVYNEQFF. CDR3 DNA: TGCGCCAGCAGCGTGGCGACAGGGGCAGTCTACAATGAGCAGTTCTTC.

This clonotype was found many times. The chain carries TRBV7-9 and TRBJ2-5, with unresolved D. In germline, CDR1 is SEHNR, CDR2 FQNEAQ (reference sequence). Trimming removed 4 bases from V and 1 base from J, with 16 bases in between. This CDR3 has 16 residues. CDR3 bases: TGTGCCAGCAGCTACAGACTTCAAAGGCCCCAAGAGACCCAGTACTTC. This sequence encodes CASSYRLQRPQETQYF.

A few counts support this clonotype. The V call is TRBV4-3, the J call TRBJ2-1; D is perhaps TRBD2 (6 bases). Trimming removed 3 bases from V and 5 bases from J, with 17 bases in between. CDR1 and CDR2 (germline): LGHNA, YSLEER. The CDR3 is 16 residues long. The CDR3 region has the DNA TGCGCCAGCAGCCAGGACGCTGGGACTTACAACAATGAGCAGTTCTTC. This encodes CASSQDAGTYNNEQFF.

The chain uses TRBV6-1 and TRBJ1-2; no clear D gene. This CDR3 contains 12 residues. V was cut by 2 bases and J by 9 bases, with 10 bases left in between. From germline, CDR1 is MNHNS and CDR2 SASEGT. CDR3 loop: CASSEHTDRYTF. The CDR3 DNA follows: TGTGCCAGCAGTGAACACACGGATCGCTACACCTTC.